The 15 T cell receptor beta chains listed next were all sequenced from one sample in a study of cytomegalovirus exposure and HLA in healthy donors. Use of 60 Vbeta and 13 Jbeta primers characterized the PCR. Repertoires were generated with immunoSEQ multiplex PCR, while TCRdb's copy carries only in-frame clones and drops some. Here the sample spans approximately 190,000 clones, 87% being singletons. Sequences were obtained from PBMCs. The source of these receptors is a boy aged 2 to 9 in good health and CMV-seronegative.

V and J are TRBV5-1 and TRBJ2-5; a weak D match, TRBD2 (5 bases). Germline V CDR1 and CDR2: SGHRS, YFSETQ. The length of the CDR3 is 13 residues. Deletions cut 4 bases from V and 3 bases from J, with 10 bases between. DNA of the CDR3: TGCGCCAGCAGCGCACTAGGAGAAGAGACCCAGTACTTC. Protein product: CASSALGEETQYF.

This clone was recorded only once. CDR3 region: CSVSRVETQYF. In nucleotides, the CDR3 is TGCAGCGTTTCCAGGGTAGAGACCCAGTACTTC. The chain joins TRBV29-1 to TRBJ2-5; the D gene is possibly TRBD1 (5 bases). The CDR3 sequence is 11 residues long. V dropped 5 bases and J dropped 4 bases, with 8 bases sitting between them. CDR1 is SQVTM and CDR2 is ANQGSEA in the germline V gene.

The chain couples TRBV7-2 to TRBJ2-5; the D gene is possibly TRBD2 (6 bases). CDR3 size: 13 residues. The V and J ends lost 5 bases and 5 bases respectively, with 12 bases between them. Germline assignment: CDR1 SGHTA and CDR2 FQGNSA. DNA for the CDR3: TGTGCCAGCAGCCGGAGGGCCGGGGAGACCCAGTACTTC. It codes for CASSRRAGETQYF.

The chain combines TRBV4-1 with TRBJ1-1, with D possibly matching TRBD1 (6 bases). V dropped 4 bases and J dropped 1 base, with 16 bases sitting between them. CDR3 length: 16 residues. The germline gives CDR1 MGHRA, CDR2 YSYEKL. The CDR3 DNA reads TGCGCCAGCAGCCCAGAACAGGGAAAGTGGAACACTGAAGCTTTCTTT. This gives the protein CASSPEQGKWNTEAFF.

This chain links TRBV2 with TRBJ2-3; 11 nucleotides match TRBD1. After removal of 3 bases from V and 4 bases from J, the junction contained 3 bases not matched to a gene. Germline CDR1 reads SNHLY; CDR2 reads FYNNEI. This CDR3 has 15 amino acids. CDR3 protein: CASSDMGQGADTQYF. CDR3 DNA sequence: TGTGCCAGCAGTGATATGGGACAGGGGGCAGATACGCAGTATTTT.

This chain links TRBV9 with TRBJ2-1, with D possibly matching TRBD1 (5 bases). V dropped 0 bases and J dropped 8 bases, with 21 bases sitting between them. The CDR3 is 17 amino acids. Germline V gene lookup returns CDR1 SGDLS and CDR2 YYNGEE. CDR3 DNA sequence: TGTGCCAGCAGCGTAGAAAGCATAGGGGTAGCTGGCGATGAGCAGTTCTTC. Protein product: CASSVESIGVAGDEQFF.

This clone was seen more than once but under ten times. In DNA, the CDR3 is TGTGCCAGCAGTGGACAGGTTGGAACTGAAGCTTTCTTT. The encoded protein is CASSGQVGTEAFF. The gene calls are TRBV2 and TRBJ1-1; the D gene is possibly TRBD1 (6 bases). This CDR3 has 13 residues. The V and J ends lost 4 bases and 5 bases respectively, with 11 bases between them. CDR1 and CDR2 (germline): SNHLY, FYNNEI.

CDR3 amino acids: CASSLGLIRATQYF. DNA for the CDR3: TGCGCCAGCAGCCTCGGACTTATTAGGGCTACGCAGTATTTT. The rearrangement uses TRBV4-1 and TRBJ2-3; possibly TRBD2 for D (5 bases). Trimming left V 4 bases short and J 8 bases short, with 16 bases between. CDR3 length: 14 amino acids. From germline, CDR1 is MGHRA and CDR2 YSYEKL.

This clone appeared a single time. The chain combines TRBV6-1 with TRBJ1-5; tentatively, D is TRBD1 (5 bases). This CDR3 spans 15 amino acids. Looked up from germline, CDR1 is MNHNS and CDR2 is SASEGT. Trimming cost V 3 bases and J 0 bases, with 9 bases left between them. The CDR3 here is CASSEGGYSNQPQHF. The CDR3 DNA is TGTGCCAGCAGTGAGGGGGGGTATAGCAATCAGCCCCAGCATTTT.

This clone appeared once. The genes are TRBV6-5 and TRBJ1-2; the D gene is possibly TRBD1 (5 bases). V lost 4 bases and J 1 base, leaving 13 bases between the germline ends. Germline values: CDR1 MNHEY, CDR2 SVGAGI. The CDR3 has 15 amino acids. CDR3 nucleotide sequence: TGTGCCAGCAGTTTCCAGGGCGAAAGTAACTATGGCTACACCTTC. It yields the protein CASSFQGESNYGYTF.

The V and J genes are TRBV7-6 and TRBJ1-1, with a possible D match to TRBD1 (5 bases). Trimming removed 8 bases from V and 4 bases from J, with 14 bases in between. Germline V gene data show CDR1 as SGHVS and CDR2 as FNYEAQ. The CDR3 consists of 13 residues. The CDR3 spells CASGWGGSTEAFF. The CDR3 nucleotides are TGTGCCAGCGGATGGGGGGGGAGCACTGAAGCTTTCTTT.

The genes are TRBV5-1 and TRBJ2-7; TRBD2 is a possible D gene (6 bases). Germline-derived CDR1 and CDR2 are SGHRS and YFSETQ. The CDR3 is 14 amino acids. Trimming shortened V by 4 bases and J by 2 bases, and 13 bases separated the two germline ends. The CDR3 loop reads CASSPGLAAYEQYF. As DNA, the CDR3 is TGCGCCAGCAGCCCGGGACTGGCCGCCTACGAGCAGTACTTC.

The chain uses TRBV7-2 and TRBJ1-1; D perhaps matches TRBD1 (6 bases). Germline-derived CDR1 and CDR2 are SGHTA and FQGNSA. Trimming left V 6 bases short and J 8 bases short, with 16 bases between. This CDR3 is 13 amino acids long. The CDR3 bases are TGTGCCAGCAGTCCTTCGGGGGGCGCAGAAGCTTTCTTT. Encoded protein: CASSPSGGAEAFF.

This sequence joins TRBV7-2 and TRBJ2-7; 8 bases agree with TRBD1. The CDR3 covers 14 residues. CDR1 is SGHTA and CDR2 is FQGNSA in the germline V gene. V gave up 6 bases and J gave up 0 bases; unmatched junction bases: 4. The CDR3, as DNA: TGTGCCAGCAGACGACAGGGGAACTCCTACGAGCAGTACTTC. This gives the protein CASRRQGNSYEQYF.

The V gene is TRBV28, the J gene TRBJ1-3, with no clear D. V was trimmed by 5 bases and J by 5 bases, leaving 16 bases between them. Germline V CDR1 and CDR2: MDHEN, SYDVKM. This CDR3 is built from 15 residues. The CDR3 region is CASSDKAGTRNTIYF. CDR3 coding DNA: TGTGCCAGCAGTGACAAGGCCGGTACGCGAAACACCATATATTTT.